This section outlines one TCR beta chain sequence together with its context. Its antigen is unknown. Viral peptide pools were used in the ViraFEST assay to expand antigen-specific CD4+ T cells, and sequencing came afterward. When around nine days of culture had elapsed, CD4+ T cells were isolated. Vaccine recipients lacked prior SARS-CoV-2 infection and had negative nucleocapsid antibodies. The source of the sample is a study of vaccination effects on CD4 cells after COVID-19. The table came from immunoSEQ multiplex PCR; TCRdb's copy has only in-frame clones and leaves some out. Of tens of thousands of clones in the sample, about two thirds were seen once. The CDR3 runs 15 residues. V lost 2 bases and J 8 bases, leaving 14 bases between the germline ends. Germline V gene sequence: CDR1 KGHDR, CDR2 SFDVKD.

The receptor was derived from a human donor who received a COVID-19 vaccine. Sequences were derived from CD4+ T cells from PBMCs cultured with HCoV-OC43 spike peptides, sampled before COVID-19 vaccination. As for subset: HCoV-OC43 spike overlapping peptide pool stimulation. This rearrangement joins TRBV24-1 to TRBJ1-4; D is unresolved. The CDR3 sequence: CATSDSSPGGEKLFF. CDR3 nucleotides: TGTGCCACCAGTGATTCGTCCCCCGGCGGGGAAAAACTGTTTTTT.